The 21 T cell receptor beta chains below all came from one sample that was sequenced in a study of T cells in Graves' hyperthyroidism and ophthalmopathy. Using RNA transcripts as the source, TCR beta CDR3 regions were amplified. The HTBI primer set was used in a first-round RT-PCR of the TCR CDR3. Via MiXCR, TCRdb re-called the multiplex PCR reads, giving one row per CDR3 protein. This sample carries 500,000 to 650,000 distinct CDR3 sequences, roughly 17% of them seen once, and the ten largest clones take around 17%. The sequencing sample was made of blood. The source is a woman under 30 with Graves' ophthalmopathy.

CDR3 in DNA: TGTGCCAGCAGCCTTAGCGTTGAGCAGTTCTTC. Protein: CASSLSVEQFF. The chain carries TRBV11-3 and TRBJ2-1, with D possibly being TRBD2 (5 bases). The CDR3 sequence is 11 residues long. Trimming cost V 5 bases and J 9 bases, with 8 bases left between them. Germline-derived CDR1 and CDR2 are SGHNT and YENEEA.

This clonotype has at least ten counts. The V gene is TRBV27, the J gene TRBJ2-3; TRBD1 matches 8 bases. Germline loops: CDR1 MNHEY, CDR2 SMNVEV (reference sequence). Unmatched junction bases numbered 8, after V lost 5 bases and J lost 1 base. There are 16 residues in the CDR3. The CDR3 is CASSAQGALGTDTQYF. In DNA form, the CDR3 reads TGTGCCAGCAGTGCCCAGGGGGCGCTGGGCACAGATACGCAGTATTTT.

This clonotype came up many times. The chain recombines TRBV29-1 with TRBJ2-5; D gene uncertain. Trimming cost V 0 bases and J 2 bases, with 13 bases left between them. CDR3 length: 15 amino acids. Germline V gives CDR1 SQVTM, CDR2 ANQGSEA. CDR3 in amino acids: CSVEDAQAEQETQYF. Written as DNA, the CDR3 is TGCAGCGTTGAAGATGCGCAGGCCGAGCAAGAGACCCAGTACTTC.

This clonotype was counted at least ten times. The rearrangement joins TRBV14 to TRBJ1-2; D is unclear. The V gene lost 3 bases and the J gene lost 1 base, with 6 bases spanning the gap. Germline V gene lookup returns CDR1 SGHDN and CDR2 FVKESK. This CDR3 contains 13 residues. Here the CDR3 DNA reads TGTGCCAGCAGCCACGACCGTAACTATGGCTACACCTTC. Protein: CASSHDRNYGYTF.

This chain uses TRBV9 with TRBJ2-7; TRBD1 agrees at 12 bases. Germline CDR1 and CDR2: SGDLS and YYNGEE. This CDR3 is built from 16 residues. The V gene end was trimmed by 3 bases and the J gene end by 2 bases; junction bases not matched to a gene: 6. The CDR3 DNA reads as TGTGCCAGCAGCGACGGGACAGGGGGCCGGGCCTACGAGCAGTACTTC. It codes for CASSDGTGGRAYEQYF. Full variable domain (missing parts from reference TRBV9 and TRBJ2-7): DSGVTQTPKHLITATGQRVTLRCSPRSGDLSVYWYQQSLDQGLQFLIQYYNGEERAKGNILERFSAQQFPDLHSELNLSSLELGDSALYFCASSDGTGGRAYEQYFGPGTRLTVT.

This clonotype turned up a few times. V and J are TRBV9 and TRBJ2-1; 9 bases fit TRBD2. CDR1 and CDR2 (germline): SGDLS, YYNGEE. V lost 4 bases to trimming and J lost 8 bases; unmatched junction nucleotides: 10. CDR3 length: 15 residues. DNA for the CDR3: TGTGCCAGCAGCAATCGGGCTAGCGGGACGGATGAGCAGTTCTTC. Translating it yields CASSNRASGTDEQFF.

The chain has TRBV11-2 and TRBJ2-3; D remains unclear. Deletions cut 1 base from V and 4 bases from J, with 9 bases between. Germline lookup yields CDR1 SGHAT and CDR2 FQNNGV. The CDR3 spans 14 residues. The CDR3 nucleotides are TGTGCCAGCAGCTTAGCGGTGATGTCAGATACGCAGTATTTT. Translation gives CASSLAVMSDTQYF. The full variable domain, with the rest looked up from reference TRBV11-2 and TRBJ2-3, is EAGVAQSPRYKIIEKRQSVAFWCNPISGHATLYWYQQILGQGPKLLIQFQNNGVVDDSQLPKDRFSAERLKGVDSTLKIQPAKLEDSAVYLCASSLAVMSDTQYFGPGTRLTVL.

CDR3 protein: CSATGPGGTEAFF. The CDR3 DNA is TGCAGTGCTACCGGGCCCGGTGGCACTGAAGCTTTCTTT. The V gene is TRBV20-1, the J gene TRBJ1-1; D ambiguous. Trimming took 4 bases from V and 4 from J, leaving 13 bases between them. The CDR3 runs to 13 residues. The germline gives CDR1 DFQATT, CDR2 SNEGSKA (reference sequence).

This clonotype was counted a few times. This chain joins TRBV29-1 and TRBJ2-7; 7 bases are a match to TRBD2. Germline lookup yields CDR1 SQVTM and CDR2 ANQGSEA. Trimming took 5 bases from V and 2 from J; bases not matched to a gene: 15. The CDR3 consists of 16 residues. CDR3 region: CSVLRGDSGHPYEQYF. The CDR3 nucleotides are TGCAGCGTTCTTAGGGGAGATAGCGGGCACCCCTACGAGCAGTACTTC.

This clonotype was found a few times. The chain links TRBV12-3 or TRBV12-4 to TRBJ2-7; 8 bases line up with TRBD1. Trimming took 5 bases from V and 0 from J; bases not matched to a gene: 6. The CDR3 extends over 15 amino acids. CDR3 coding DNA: TGTGCCAGCAGTGATCCCAGGGGGCCCTCCTACGAGCAGTACTTC. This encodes CASSDPRGPSYEQYF.

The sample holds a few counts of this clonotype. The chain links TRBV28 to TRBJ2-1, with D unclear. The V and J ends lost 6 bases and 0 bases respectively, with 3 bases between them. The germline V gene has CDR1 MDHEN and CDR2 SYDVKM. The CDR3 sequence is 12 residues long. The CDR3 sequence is CASRSSYNEQFF. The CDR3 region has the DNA TGTGCCAGCAGAAGCTCCTACAATGAGCAGTTCTTC. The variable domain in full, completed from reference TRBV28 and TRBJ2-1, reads DVKVTQSSRYLVKRTGEKVFLECVQDMDHENMFWYRQDPGLGLRLIYFSYDVKMKEKGDIPEGYSVSREKKERFSLILESASTNQTSMYLCASRSSYNEQFFGPGTRLTVL.

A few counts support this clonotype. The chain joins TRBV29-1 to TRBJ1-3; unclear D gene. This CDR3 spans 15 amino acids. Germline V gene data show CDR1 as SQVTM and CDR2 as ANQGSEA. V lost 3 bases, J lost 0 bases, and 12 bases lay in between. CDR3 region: CSVEGRSTSGNTIYF. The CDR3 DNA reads TGCAGCGTTGAGGGAAGGTCAACCTCTGGAAACACCATATATTTT.

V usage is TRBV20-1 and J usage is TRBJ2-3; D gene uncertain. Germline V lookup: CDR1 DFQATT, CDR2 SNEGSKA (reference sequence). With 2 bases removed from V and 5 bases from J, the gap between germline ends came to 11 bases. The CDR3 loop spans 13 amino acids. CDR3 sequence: CSARPTFVDTQYF. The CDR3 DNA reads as TGCAGTGCTAGACCTACCTTCGTAGATACGCAGTATTTT.

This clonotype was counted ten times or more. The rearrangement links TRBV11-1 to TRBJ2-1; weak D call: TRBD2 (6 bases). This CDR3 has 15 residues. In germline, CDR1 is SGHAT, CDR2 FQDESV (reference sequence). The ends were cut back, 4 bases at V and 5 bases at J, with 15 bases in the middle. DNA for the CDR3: TGTGCCAGCAGCTCCCGGGACTGGATCAACAATGAGCAGTTCTTC. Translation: CASSSRDWINNEQFF.

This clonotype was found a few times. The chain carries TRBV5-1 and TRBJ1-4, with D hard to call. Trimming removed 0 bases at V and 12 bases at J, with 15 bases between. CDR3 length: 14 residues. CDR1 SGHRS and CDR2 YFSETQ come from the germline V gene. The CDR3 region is CASSLVDGVAELFF. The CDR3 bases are TGCGCCAGCAGCTTGGTGGACGGGGTGGCTGAACTGTTTTTT.

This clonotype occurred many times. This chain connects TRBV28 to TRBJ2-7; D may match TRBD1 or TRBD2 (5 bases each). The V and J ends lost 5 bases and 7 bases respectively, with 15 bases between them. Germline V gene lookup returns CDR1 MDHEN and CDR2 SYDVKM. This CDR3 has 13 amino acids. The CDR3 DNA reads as TGTGCCAGCAGTAAGCGGCCAGGGTGGGAGCAGTACTTC. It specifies CASSKRPGWEQYF.

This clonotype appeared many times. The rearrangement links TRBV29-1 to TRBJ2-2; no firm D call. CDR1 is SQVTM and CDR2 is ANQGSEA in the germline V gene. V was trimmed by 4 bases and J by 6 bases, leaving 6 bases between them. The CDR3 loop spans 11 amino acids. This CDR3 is CSVADPGELFF. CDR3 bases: TGCAGCGTTGCGGACCCCGGGGAGCTGTTTTTT.

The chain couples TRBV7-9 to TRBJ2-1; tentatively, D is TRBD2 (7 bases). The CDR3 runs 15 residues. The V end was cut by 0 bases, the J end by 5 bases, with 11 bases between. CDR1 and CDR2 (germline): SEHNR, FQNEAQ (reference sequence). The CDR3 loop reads CASSLAGGQHNEQFF. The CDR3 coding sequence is TGTGCCAGCAGCTTAGCCGGGGGGCAGCACAATGAGCAGTTCTTC.

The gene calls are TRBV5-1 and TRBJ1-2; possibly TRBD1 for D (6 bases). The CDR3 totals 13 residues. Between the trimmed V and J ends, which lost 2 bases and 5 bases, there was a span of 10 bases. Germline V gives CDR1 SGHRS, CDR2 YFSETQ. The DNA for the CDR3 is TGCGCCAGCAGCTTTAACCAGGGGTATGGCTACACCTTC. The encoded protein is CASSFNQGYGYTF.

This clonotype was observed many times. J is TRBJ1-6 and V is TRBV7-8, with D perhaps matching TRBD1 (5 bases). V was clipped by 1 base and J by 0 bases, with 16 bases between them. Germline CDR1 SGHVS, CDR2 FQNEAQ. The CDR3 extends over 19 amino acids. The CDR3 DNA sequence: TGTGCCAGCAGCTTAGGCCAGAGCAGGGCGAGCTCCTATAATTCACCCCTCCACTTT. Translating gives CASSLGQSRASSYNSPLHF.

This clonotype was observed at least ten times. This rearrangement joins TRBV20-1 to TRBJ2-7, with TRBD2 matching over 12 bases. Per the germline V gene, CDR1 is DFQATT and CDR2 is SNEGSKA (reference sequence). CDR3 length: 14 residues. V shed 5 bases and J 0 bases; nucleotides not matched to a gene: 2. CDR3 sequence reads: CSAETSGSSYEQYF. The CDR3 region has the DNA TGCAGTGCTGAGACTAGCGGGAGCTCCTACGAGCAGTACTTC.